The present TCR beta chain was sequenced within a study of early T cells in non-severe SARS-CoV-2 infection. Looked up from germline, CDR1 is KGHSH and CDR2 is LQKENI. The CDR3 is made up of 14 amino acids. V was shortened by 6 bases and J by 4 bases, with 12 bases between the two germline ends. Using its own MiXCR run on the 5' RACE reads, TCRdb lists one record per CDR3 protein. Of tens of thousands of distinct CDR3 sequences in the sample, roughly 13% were seen once. The table lists this clonotype with many counts. The V call is TRBV18, the J call TRBJ1-4; unclear D gene. Sequencing input: whole blood. The TCR comes from an adult who was a healthcare worker with PCR-confirmed SARS-CoV-2 infection or an uninfected control (not recorded which). The CDR3 sequence is CASSRTRFNEKLFF. The CDR3 DNA follows: TGTGCCAGCTCCCGGACCCGGTTTAATGAAAAACTGTTTTTT.